What follows are 27 T cell receptor beta chains derived from one specimen sequenced in a study of blood T cell repertoires in COVID-19. Data came from immunoSEQ multiplex PCR; TCRdb stores just in-frame clones and leaves some out. The sample contains 250,000 to 350,000 clones, 87% of which appear only once. Sequencing used PBMCs or T cells enriched from blood (not recorded which). The receptors were sampled from a middle-aged woman who had recovered from COVID-19.

This chain connects TRBV28 to TRBJ2-7; D might be TRBD1 (5 bases). CDR3 length: 14 residues. Trimming cost V 3 bases and J 2 bases, with 11 bases left between them. CDR1 and CDR2 from the germline V gene are MDHEN and SYDVKM. The CDR3 sequence is CASSFWGRTYEQYF. The CDR3 DNA reads as TGTGCCAGCAGTTTTTGGGGCAGAACCTACGAGCAGTACTTC.

This clone was found once. The J gene is TRBJ2-1, the V gene TRBV7-8; D possibly corresponds to TRBD2 (5 bases). Looked up from germline, CDR1 is SGHVS and CDR2 is FQNEAQ. Trimming shortened V by 2 bases and J by 7 bases, and 15 bases separated the two germline ends. This CDR3 spans 15 amino acids. CDR3 in amino acids: CASSLRESAWNEQFF. The DNA of the CDR3 is TGTGCCAGCAGCTTAAGGGAGTCGGCGTGGAATGAGCAGTTCTTC.

The chain carries TRBV5-1 and TRBJ1-2, with TRBD1 identical over 7 bases. Germline CDR1 SGHRS, CDR2 YFSETQ. This CDR3 is 13 amino acids long. Trimming took 4 bases from V and 4 from J; bases not matched to a gene: 4. The CDR3 bases are TGCGCCAGCAGCCCAGACAGGGTCTATGGCTACACCTTC. The encoded protein is CASSPDRVYGYTF.

This rearrangement joins TRBV7-2 to TRBJ1-5; 8 bases line up with TRBD1. Per germline, CDR1 SGHTA and CDR2 FQGNSA. The CDR3 length is 12 residues. Germline trimming cut 5 bases from V and 11 bases from J; bases unmatched to any gene: 5. In DNA form, the CDR3 reads TGTGCCAGCAGCCCGCGACAGGGGACCCAGCATTTT. This encodes CASSPRQGTQHF.

The chain is built from TRBV4-3 and TRBJ2-1; 8 bases agree with TRBD2. The CDR3 contains 15 residues. Looked up from germline, CDR1 is LGHNA and CDR2 is YSLEER. V trimming: 0 bases; J trimming: 8 bases; junction bases outside the gene matches: 6. In DNA, the CDR3 is TGCGCCAGCAGCCAAGATGTGCGGGGGGCCCATGAGCAGTTCTTC. Its protein is CASSQDVRGAHEQFF.

This chain joins TRBV2 and TRBJ1-5; 7 positions agree with TRBD1. The CDR3 contains 13 residues. J gave up 4 bases and V 9 bases, and 6 bases lay outside the gene matches. Germline V lookup: CDR1 SNHLY, CDR2 FYNNEI. The CDR3 sequence: CASTGVPNQPQHF. The CDR3 DNA is TGTGCCAGTACAGGGGTTCCTAATCAGCCCCAGCATTTT. Based on the CDR3 plus reference TRBV2 and TRBJ1-5, the full variable domain is EPEVTQTPSHQVTQMGQEVILRCVPISNHLYFYWYRQILGQKVEFLVSFYNNEISEKSEIFDDQFSVERPDGSNFTLKIRSTKLEDSAMYFCASTGVPNQPQHFGDGTRLSIL.

The chain uses TRBV19 and TRBJ1-2; 7 nucleotides line up with TRBD1. Per germline, CDR1 LNHDA and CDR2 SQIVND (reference sequence). The CDR3 extends over 16 amino acids. Losses at the gene ends were 6 bases for V and 3 bases for J; bases not matched to a gene: 13. This CDR3 reads CASRTPGTAIYYGYTF. The CDR3 DNA reads TGTGCCAGTAGAACCCCCGGGACAGCAATATACTATGGCTACACCTTC.

The J gene is TRBJ2-5, the V gene TRBV4-3; 7 bases map to TRBD1. The CDR3 runs to 17 residues. J lost 3 bases, V lost 2 bases, and 12 bases had no gene match. Per germline, CDR1 LGHNA and CDR2 YSLEER. The CDR3 region has the DNA TGCGCCAGCAGCCAAAACCCCCGAGGGGGCAGGGAAGAGACCCAGTACTTC. Protein sequence: CASSQNPRGGREETQYF.

The chain employs TRBV4-2 and TRBJ2-7, with 7 positions matching TRBD1. J lost 3 bases, V lost 1 base, and 6 bases had no gene match. Germline assignment: CDR1 LGHNA and CDR2 YNFKEQ. This CDR3 is built from 15 residues. The CDR3 loop is CASSQGHTGDYEQYF. The CDR3 DNA reads TGTGCCAGCAGCCAAGGCCACACAGGGGACTACGAGCAGTACTTC.

This clone was observed once. The genes are TRBV7-8 and TRBJ2-3; TRBD2 matches 8 bases. This CDR3 has 15 amino acids. Losses at the gene ends were 5 bases for V and 2 bases for J; bases not matched to a gene: 6. Germline V gene lookup returns CDR1 SGHVS and CDR2 FQNEAQ. In nucleotides, the CDR3 is TGTGCCAGCAGCCGAGTGACTAGCGACACAGATACGCAGTATTTT. Its protein product is CASSRVTSDTDTQYF.

The V call is TRBV6-5, the J call TRBJ2-1; TRBD2 might be the D (6 bases). Trimming shortened V by 3 bases and J by 7 bases, and 19 bases separated the two germline ends. The germline CDR1 and CDR2 sequences are MNHEY and SVGAGI. The CDR3 runs to 16 residues. As DNA, the CDR3 is TGTGCCAGCAGTTATTCGGGCGGGGATGGAGTGAATGAGCAGTTCTTC. It translates to CASSYSGGDGVNEQFF.

This chain uses TRBV25-1 with TRBJ2-3; tentative D call: TRBD2 (5 bases). The CDR3 totals 15 residues. Trimming stripped 4 bases from V and 4 bases from J, with 15 bases between. CDR1 is MGHDK and CDR2 is SYGVNS in the germline V gene. The CDR3 region is CASSVGARSADTQYF. The CDR3 DNA reads TGTGCCAGCAGTGTAGGAGCCCGTAGCGCAGATACGCAGTATTTT. Variable domain in full (rest from reference TRBV25-1 and TRBJ2-3): EADIYQTPRYLVIGTGKKITLECSQTMGHDKMYWYQQDPGMELHLIHYSYGVNSTEKGDLSSESTVSRIRTEHFPLTLESARPSHTSQYLCASSVGARSADTQYFGPGTRLTVL.

The gene calls are TRBV2 and TRBJ1-1; no clear D gene. Germline V gene data show CDR1 as SNHLY and CDR2 as FYNNEI. Trimming took 8 bases from V and 6 from J, leaving 16 bases between them. The CDR3 contains 13 residues. The CDR3 nucleotides read TGTGCCAGCTCGGGCGGGTTGGGCGCTGAAGCTTTCTTT. Translating it yields CASSGGLGAEAFF.

This chain connects TRBV19 to TRBJ2-2; TRBD2 is a possible D gene (6 bases). The CDR3 is 15 residues long. Trimming cost V 10 bases and J 3 bases, with 18 bases left between them. From germline, CDR1 is LNHDA and CDR2 SQIVND (reference sequence). For the CDR3, the DNA is TGTGCCACGGACCGCGGGGACCGCGACACCGGGGAGCTGTTTTTT. This codes for CATDRGDRDTGELFF. Variable domain in full (rest from reference TRBV19 and TRBJ2-2): DGGITQSPKYLFRKEGQNVTLSCEQNLNHDAMYWYRQDPGQGLRLIYYSQIVNDFQKGDIAEGYSVSREKKESFPLTVTSAQKNPTAFYLCATDRGDRDTGELFFGEGSRLTVL.

The V and J genes are TRBV5-1 and TRBJ2-7; D might be TRBD1 (5 bases). CDR3 length equals 16 residues. V was pared by 2 bases and J by 2 bases, with 17 bases between. The germline V gene encodes CDR1 SGHRS and CDR2 YFSETQ. Written as DNA, the CDR3 is TGCGCCAGCAGCTTAGGGGCTGGACCTCAGGCCTACGAGCAGTACTTC. It yields the protein CASSLGAGPQAYEQYF.

CDR3 nucleotide sequence: TGTGCCAGCAGTTTATGGCTCGGAGGAGCTCCGGGACAGCGGGGAAACACCATATATTTT. Its protein is CASSLWLGGAPGQRGNTIYF. The rearrangement joins TRBV28 to TRBJ1-3; 7 bases match TRBD1. V lost 0 bases and J lost 4; bases outside the gene matches: 18. CDR3 length: 20 residues. Germline V CDR1 and CDR2: MDHEN, SYDVKM.

This sequence joins TRBV20-1 and TRBJ2-5; tentatively, D is TRBD2 (5 bases). The CDR3 covers 16 residues. In germline, CDR1 is DFQATT, CDR2 SNEGSKA (reference sequence). V was pared by 3 bases and J by 1 base, with 18 bases between. This CDR3 reads CSASDQFRSAQETQYF. CDR3 nucleotide sequence: TGCAGTGCTAGTGACCAATTTCGTAGCGCCCAAGAGACCCAGTACTTC.

The V gene is TRBV9, the J gene TRBJ2-3, with 13 positions matching TRBD2. This CDR3 region has 17 residues. CDR1 and CDR2 (germline): SGDLS, YYNGEE. The V segment lost 3 bases and the J segment 7 bases; nucleotides outside the gene matches: 11. The CDR3 sequence: CASSAQGLAGEGNTQYF. DNA of the CDR3: TGTGCCAGCAGCGCCCAAGGACTAGCGGGAGAGGGGAATACGCAGTATTTT.

The gene calls are TRBV19 and TRBJ2-7; 7 positions agree with TRBD2. V shed 6 bases and J 2 bases; nucleotides not matched to a gene: 4. Germline V gene lookup returns CDR1 LNHDA and CDR2 SQIVND (reference sequence). CDR3 length equals 13 residues. CDR3 DNA sequence: TGTGCCAGTAGGGGAGGGGCCCCCTACGAGCAGTACTTC. It is translated as CASRGGAPYEQYF.

V usage is TRBV11-2 and J usage is TRBJ2-1; 9 bases match TRBD1. The CDR3 spans 16 residues. V lost 5 bases to trimming and J lost 7 bases; unmatched junction nucleotides: 12. Germline V lookup: CDR1 SGHAT, CDR2 FQNNGV. CDR3 in amino acids: CASSQLLQGARNEQFF. Here the CDR3 DNA reads TGTGCCAGCAGCCAATTGCTACAGGGGGCGCGTAATGAGCAGTTCTTC.

The rearrangement uses TRBV7-2 and TRBJ2-5; a possible D gene is TRBD2 (7 bases). Trimming cost V 0 bases and J 5 bases, with 13 bases left between them. Germline lookup yields CDR1 SGHTA and CDR2 FQGNSA. There are 15 residues in the CDR3. The CDR3 nucleotides read TGTGCCAGCAGCTTAGCGGGAGGGGGGGGCGAGACCCAGTACTTC. Translated, it gives CASSLAGGGGETQYF. The full variable domain, with the rest looked up from reference TRBV7-2 and TRBJ2-5, is GAGVSQSPSNKVTEKGKDVELRCDPISGHTALYWYRQSLGQGLEFLIYFQGNSAPDKSGLPSDRFSAERTGGSVSTLTIQRTQQEDSAVYLCASSLAGGGGETQYFGPGTRLLVL.

The J gene is TRBJ2-3, the V gene TRBV4-1; D gene unclear. The germline V gene encodes CDR1 MGHRA and CDR2 YSYEKL. V lost 0 bases to trimming and J lost 2 bases, with 12 bases between them. The CDR3 runs to 16 residues. The CDR3 protein is CASSQDQAPFTDTQYF. CDR3 bases: TGCGCCAGCAGCCAAGATCAGGCGCCCTTCACAGATACGCAGTATTTT.

The CDR3 here is CASSVDNRKTEAFF. The CDR3 DNA reads TGTGCCAGCAGCGTAGACAACAGGAAGACTGAAGCTTTCTTT. This chain links TRBV9 with TRBJ1-1; D possibly corresponds to TRBD1 (5 bases). This CDR3 comprises 14 residues. Germline CDR1 SGDLS, CDR2 YYNGEE. Deletions cut 0 bases from V and 5 bases from J, with 11 bases between.

The gene calls are TRBV11-2 and TRBJ2-7; 15 bases align to TRBD2. With 3 bases clipped from V and 5 bases from J, the junction kept 2 bases outside the gene matches. Germline V CDR1 and CDR2: SGHAT, FQNNGV. CDR3 length: 15 amino acids. CDR3 in DNA: TGTGCCAGCAGCTTTGGGACTAGCGGGGGGCACGAGCAGTACTTC. Its translation: CASSFGTSGGHEQYF.

The V gene is TRBV7-3, the J gene TRBJ2-7; TRBD2 aligns across 9 bases. The CDR3 has 16 residues. V was pared by 0 bases and J by 2 bases, with 5 bases of the junction left unmatched. Per the germline V gene, CDR1 is SGHTA and CDR2 is FQGTGA. CDR3 sequence (DNA): TGTGCCAGCAGCTTAACCCCGACTAGCGGAACCTACGAGCAGTACTTC. This translates into CASSLTPTSGTYEQYF.

The J gene is TRBJ2-1, the V gene TRBV10-3; tentative D call: TRBD1 (5 bases). Germline V gene sequence: CDR1 ENHRY, CDR2 SYGVKD. The CDR3 totals 14 residues. V was trimmed by 2 bases and J by 6 bases, leaving 11 bases between them. The CDR3 loop is CAISEKQVGNEQFF. CDR3 bases: TGTGCCATCAGTGAGAAACAGGTGGGCAATGAGCAGTTCTTC.

The genes are TRBV5-8 and TRBJ1-5, with D tentatively TRBD1 (6 bases). CDR3 length: 13 residues. V lost 0 bases and J 6 bases, leaving 7 bases between the germline ends. Germline V gene lookup returns CDR1 SGHTS and CDR2 YDEGEE. DNA for the CDR3: TGTGCCAGCAGCTTGGACAGGGCTCAGCCCCAGCATTTT. This gives the protein CASSLDRAQPQHF.